These 17 T cell receptor beta chains originate from one sample sequenced in a study of human thymus T cells (dated by TCRdb to the early 2020s). The library was produced with the immunoSEQ multiplex PCR assay. TCRdb provides this immuneACCESS table in a form limited to in-frame rearrangements. Some clones are lacking; in checked studies, under half of them reflect an unresolved V gene, and why the rest are absent is not known. The sample records around 70,000 clones, 85% to 95% of which are singletons. The top ten hold approximately 0.031% of the sample. The thymus tissue came from surgical resects taken out during corrective cardiac surgery. Material: thymus tissue. Receptors were obtained from a girl less than two years old with a congenital heart defect but otherwise immunologically healthy.

In regard to this clone: Sequence at one end of the junction differs from germline and may be a read error. The chain has TRBV19 and TRBJ1-1; D gene unclear. CDR1 LNHDA and CDR2 SQIVND come from the germline V gene (reference sequence). There are 14 residues in the CDR3. DNA for the CDR3: TGTGCCAGTAGCATAGACCGGGTAGGGACTGAAGCTTTCTTT. It yields the protein CASSIDRVGTEAFF.

The rearrangement links TRBV7-2 to TRBJ1-5, with 9 bases lining up with TRBD1. This CDR3 region has 15 residues. V trimming: 1 base; J trimming: 9 bases; junction bases outside the gene matches: 7. Germline V gene sequence: CDR1 SGHTA, CDR2 FQGNSA. The CDR3 bases are TGTGCCAGCAGCTTAGGTCCGGGACAGGGCAGGCCCCAGCATTTT. This translates into CASSLGPGQGRPQHF.

This chain connects TRBV9 to TRBJ2-1; 14 positions match TRBD2. CDR1 and CDR2 from the germline V gene are SGDLS and YYNGEE. J lost 1 base, V lost 0 bases, and 15 bases had no gene match. There are 22 residues in the CDR3. The CDR3 reads CASSVDPGLAGDKGESYNEQFF. The CDR3 DNA follows: TGTGCCAGCAGCGTAGATCCGGGACTAGCGGGAGATAAGGGTGAGTCCTACAATGAGCAGTTCTTC.

CDR3 loop: CASSIEGGQPNYGYTF. Here the CDR3 DNA reads TGTGCCAGTAGTATCGAGGGGGGACAGCCTAACTATGGCTACACCTTC. The J gene is TRBJ1-2, the V gene TRBV19, with 7 nucleotides matching TRBD1. CDR1 is LNHDA, CDR2 SQIVND, per germline (reference sequence). The CDR3 is made up of 16 amino acids. With 3 bases clipped from V and 0 bases from J, the junction kept 7 bases outside the gene matches.

The V and J genes are TRBV18 and TRBJ2-7; TRBD1 is a possible D gene (6 bases). The germline V gene encodes CDR1 KGHSH and CDR2 LQKENI. V was trimmed by 0 bases and J by 2 bases, leaving 11 bases between them. The CDR3 extends over 15 amino acids. The CDR3 sequence: CASSPPPGHPYEQYF. Here the CDR3 DNA reads TGTGCCAGCTCACCACCGCCGGGACACCCCTACGAGCAGTACTTC.

V usage is TRBV9 and J usage is TRBJ1-2; D remains unclear. Germline lookup yields CDR1 SGDLS and CDR2 YYNGEE. With 4 bases removed from V and 0 bases from J, the gap between germline ends came to 16 bases. This CDR3 has 16 residues. CDR3 loop: CASSSSGWAPNYGYTF. In DNA form, the CDR3 reads TGTGCCAGCAGCTCCTCGGGGTGGGCACCTAACTATGGCTACACCTTC.

CDR3 coding DNA: TGTGCCTGGAGTGTACGCAGCCCCAAAAGGGCCTACGAGCAGTACTTC. As protein: CAWSVRSPKRAYEQYF. V and J are TRBV30 and TRBJ2-7; no clear D. Germline loops: CDR1 GTSNPN, CDR2 SVGIG (reference sequence). With 0 bases removed from V and 2 bases from J, the gap between germline ends came to 17 bases. This CDR3 comprises 16 residues.

The rearrangement uses TRBV11-2 and TRBJ2-1; D uncertain. Germline V gene lookup returns CDR1 SGHAT and CDR2 FQNNGV. CDR3 length: 13 residues. Trimming removed 11 bases at V and 4 bases at J, with 15 bases between. The CDR3 nucleotides are TGTGCCCCCCGCGGCGGACCATACAATGAGCAGTTCTTC. This codes for CAPRGGPYNEQFF.

The chain joins TRBV7-9 to TRBJ1-1, with D unresolved. This CDR3 has 17 residues. V was cut by 2 bases and J by 10 bases, with 26 bases left in between. The V gene's germline CDR1 is SEHNR and CDR2 FQNEAQ (reference sequence). The CDR3, as DNA: TGTGCCAGCAGCTTAATAGTATCGTGGGCGGGATTTCTAGGAGCTTTCTTT. Amino acids: CASSLIVSWAGFLGAFF.

The V call is TRBV25-1, the J call TRBJ2-7, with 8 bases identical to TRBD1. The CDR3 is 15 residues long. J gave up 0 bases and V 6 bases, and 7 bases lay outside the gene matches. Germline CDR1 reads MGHDK; CDR2 reads SYGVNS. The CDR3 DNA is TGTGCCAGCAGCAAACCGGGACAGGACTCCTACGAGCAGTACTTC. Translated, it gives CASSKPGQDSYEQYF.

The chain is built from TRBV15 and TRBJ1-1, with a possible D match to TRBD1 (5 bases). Looked up from germline, CDR1 is LNHNV and CDR2 is YYDKDF (reference sequence). The CDR3 contains 14 residues. The germline V and J ends were trimmed by 7 bases and 5 bases, with 17 bases remaining between them. The chain's CDR3 is CATTLRGRGTEAFF. Written as DNA, the CDR3 is TGTGCCACCACCCTGCGGGGGAGAGGGACTGAAGCTTTCTTT.

The V call is TRBV6-6, the J call TRBJ1-1; 7 bases fit TRBD1. CDR3 length: 16 residues. In germline, CDR1 is MNHNY, CDR2 SVGAGI (reference sequence). The J segment lost 2 bases and the V segment lost 4 bases, leaving 10 bases of the junction unmatched. The chain's CDR3 is CASSSTRQGPNTEAFF. CDR3 DNA: TGTGCCAGCAGTTCCACCCGACAGGGTCCAAACACTGAAGCTTTCTTT.

The rearrangement joins TRBV28 to TRBJ1-3; tentative D call: TRBD1 (5 bases). Germline V gene lookup returns CDR1 MDHEN and CDR2 SYDVKM. Trimming removed 4 bases at V and 5 bases at J, with 12 bases between. The CDR3 contains 14 residues. CDR3 in amino acids: CASSSRDGRNTIYF. CDR3 sequence (DNA): TGTGCCAGCAGTTCCCGGGACGGTCGAAACACCATATATTTT.

This chain joins TRBV28 and TRBJ2-2, with TRBD2 as a possible D gene (6 bases). The V gene lost 3 bases and the J gene lost 0 bases, with 8 bases spanning the gap. Germline CDR1 reads MDHEN; CDR2 reads SYDVKM. This CDR3 comprises 15 residues. This chain's CDR3 is CASSLTSPNTGELFF. As DNA, the CDR3 is TGTGCCAGCAGTTTGACTAGTCCGAACACCGGGGAGCTGTTTTTT.

The V and J genes are TRBV7-6 and TRBJ2-1; the D gene could be TRBD1 or TRBD2 (5 bases each). Trimming removed 1 base from V and 0 bases from J, with 13 bases in between. The V gene's germline CDR1 is SGHVS and CDR2 FNYEAQ. The CDR3 contains 17 residues. The CDR3 DNA sequence: TGTGCCAGCAGCTTAGGTGTAGGGACCGTCTCCTACAATGAGCAGTTCTTC. This codes for CASSLGVGTVSYNEQFF.

The chain links TRBV13 to TRBJ2-7; TRBD2 agrees at 13 bases. Per germline, CDR1 PRHDT and CDR2 FYEKMQ (reference sequence). V was clipped by 4 bases and J by 3 bases; unmatched bases: 6. CDR3 size: 16 residues. CDR3 DNA: TGTGCCAGCAGCTCGCGGACTAGCGGGAGATACTACGAGCAGTACTTC. Translation gives CASSSRTSGRYYEQYF.

The chain recombines TRBV4-1 with TRBJ1-5; weak D call: TRBD1 (5 bases). The CDR3 is 17 residues long. CDR1 MGHRA and CDR2 YSYEKL come from the germline V gene. The V end lost 4 bases, the J end lost 2 bases, and 18 bases lay between the germline ends. CDR3 coding DNA: TGCGCCAGCAGCCGTGGGACGAACGGGAAGGGCAATCAGCCCCAGCATTTT. Encoded protein: CASSRGTNGKGNQPQHF.